This paragraph covers one T cell receptor beta chain sequence. Its antigen is not known. This specimen belongs to a study of T cell responses to AZD1222 COVID-19 vaccine. Study-wide results and caveats: Targeting of unmutated variant regions was reportedly seen in nearly half of spike-specific TCRs. Samples come after the peak T cell response, not at day 14. Compared with day 0, the breadth and depth of the Spike-specific TCR repertoire rose significantly after two doses of AZD1222. The CD4 TCRs associated with vaccination extended across spike and predominated at 160-218 and 743-854.

Using immunoSEQ multiplex PCR, the repertoire was profiled, and TCRdb retains in-frame clones only, with some absent. The sample has fewer than 90,000 clones; about 82% are singletons. The length of the CDR3 is 14 residues. J was trimmed by 7 bases and V by 7 bases; bases with no gene match: 6. From germline, CDR1 is LNHDA and CDR2 SQIVND (reference sequence). The clonotype was recovered from an adult who received the AZD1222 COVID-19 vaccine. This sample comprised peripheral blood, obtained 28 days after the second AZD1222 dose. The J gene is TRBJ2-2, the V gene TRBV19; 10 bases fit TRBD2. In DNA form, the CDR3 reads TGTGCCAGTACGGGACTAGCGATAATCGGGGAGCTGTTTTTT. Encoded protein: CASTGLAIIGELFF.